The entry below gives a single TCR beta chain sequence along with its context. This record belongs to a study of T-cell reconstitution after alpha-beta-depleted transplantation in children. Unique molecular identifiers featured in how the TCRbeta library was prepared. TCRdb called the PCR reads again in MiXCR, with one record for every CDR3 protein. The sample yields 75,000 to 90,000 distinct CDR3 sequences, 12% to 15% seen once. Trimming cost V 6 bases and J 0 bases, with 12 bases left between them. Germline CDR1 MNHEY, CDR2 SVGEGT. This CDR3 contains 15 residues. The sequences come from PBMCs, mostly from graft donor cells, collected 180 days after TCRalphabeta/CD19-depleted stem cell transplant. The rearrangement joins TRBV6-2 or TRBV6-3 to TRBJ2-1; D may be TRBD1 (7 bases). This TCR was sampled from a male patient aged 2-10 years who had a stem cell transplant for acute lymphoblastic leukemia, so the T cells may come from the graft donor. CDR3: CASRGGQISYNEQFF. The DNA for the CDR3 is TGTGCCAGCAGGGGGGGACAGATCTCCTACAATGAGCAGTTCTTC.